What follows is one T cell receptor beta chain and its context. Its specificity is not known. This CDR3 contains 14 residues. Germline V gene sequence: CDR1 SGHTA, CDR2 FQGNSA. V lost 2 bases to trimming and J lost 2 bases, with 8 bases between them. This entry belongs to a study of graft-versus-host responses after intestinal transplantation. The repertoire was sequenced with immunoSEQ multiplex PCR; TCRdb's copy has only in-frame clones and lacks some. This table has some 120,000 clones, roughly nine tenths appearing once. Study outcomes and limitations: GvH clone levels peaked in circulation, and this peak was associated with early post-transplant HvG declines.

The receptor was derived from a human donor who received an intestinal transplant. Material: unstimulated CD4+ T cells sorted from spleen or lymph node cells, obtained before intestinal transplant. This chain connects TRBV7-2 to TRBJ2-3; D might be TRBD1 (5 bases). CDR3 sequence: CASSLYRITDTQYF. The CDR3 DNA sequence: TGTGCCAGCAGCTTATACAGGATCACAGATACGCAGTATTTT.